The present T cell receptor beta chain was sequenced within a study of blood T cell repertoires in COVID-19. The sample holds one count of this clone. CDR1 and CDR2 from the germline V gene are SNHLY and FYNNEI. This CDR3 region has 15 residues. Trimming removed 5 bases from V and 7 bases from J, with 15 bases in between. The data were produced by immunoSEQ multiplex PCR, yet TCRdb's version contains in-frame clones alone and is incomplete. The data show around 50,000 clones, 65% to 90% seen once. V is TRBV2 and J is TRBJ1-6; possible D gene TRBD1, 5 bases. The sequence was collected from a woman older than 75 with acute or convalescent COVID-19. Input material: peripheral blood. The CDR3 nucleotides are TGTGCCAGCAGTCTTCGGACATCATCGAATTCACCCCTCCACTTT. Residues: CASSLRTSSNSPLHF.